This T cell receptor (beta chain) was found in a study of T cell clonality in common variable immunodeficiency. Study findings and constraints: T cell subpopulation sequencing would be needed to explain CVID clonality.

This clone occurred many times. Its specificity is unknown. Using immunoSEQ multiplex PCR, the repertoire was profiled, and TCRdb retains in-frame clones only, with some absent. The specimen has about 66,000 clones, none found just once. The TCR was taken from a person between 18 and 75 years old in good health. What was sequenced was peripheral blood mononuclear cells.

CDR3 bases read: TGTGCCACCAGCAGACTCTCCAATGAG. This gives the protein CATSRLSNE. The CDR3 in full is CATSRLSNEQFF. The chain is built from TRBV15 and TRBJ2-1; no clear D gene. The read ends 3 residues shy of where the CDR3 ends; the end is completed using the germline J gene. The CDR3 has 12 amino acids. Trimming shortened V by 2 bases and J by 6 bases, and 5 bases separated the two germline ends. Germline loops: CDR1 LNHNV, CDR2 YYDKDF (reference sequence).